This TCR beta chain emerged from a study of CD8+ T cells in alopecia areata. Findings and limits, study-wide: Clonality was higher in lesional than normal scalp, especially in alopecia totalis/universalis.

As the sequencing template, cDNA was produced by extracting RNA and reverse transcribing it. The protocol was immunoSEQ multiplex PCR, while the TCRdb copy is restricted to in-frame clones and leaves out a portion. This table has approximately 13,000 clones, about 57% appearing once. Remarks on this clone: Its antigen is unidentified.

Sorting of CD4+ cells into CD25+CD127- cells was performed for 4 to 6 patients. Source material: CD4+ Tregs sorted from blood. The TCR originated in a human donor with alopecia areata.

The CDR3 loop reads CASSAGTSGSGTDTQYF. The CDR3 DNA reads as TGTGCCAGCAGCGCCGGGACTAGCGGGAGTGGGACAGATACGCAGTATTTT. The rearrangement links TRBV7-8 to TRBJ2-3; 14 nucleotides match TRBD2. The ends lost 5 bases at V and 3 bases at J; junction bases unmatched: 7. CDR3 size: 17 residues. Per the germline V gene, CDR1 is SGHVS and CDR2 is FQNEAQ. Using reference TRBV7-8 and TRBJ2-3 for the parts outside the CDR3, the full variable domain is GAGVSQSPRYKVAKRGQDVALRCDPISGHVSLFWYQQALGQGPEFLTYFQNEAQLDKSGLPSDRFFAERPEGSVSTLKIQRTQQEDSAVYLCASSAGTSGSGTDTQYFGPGTRLTVL.